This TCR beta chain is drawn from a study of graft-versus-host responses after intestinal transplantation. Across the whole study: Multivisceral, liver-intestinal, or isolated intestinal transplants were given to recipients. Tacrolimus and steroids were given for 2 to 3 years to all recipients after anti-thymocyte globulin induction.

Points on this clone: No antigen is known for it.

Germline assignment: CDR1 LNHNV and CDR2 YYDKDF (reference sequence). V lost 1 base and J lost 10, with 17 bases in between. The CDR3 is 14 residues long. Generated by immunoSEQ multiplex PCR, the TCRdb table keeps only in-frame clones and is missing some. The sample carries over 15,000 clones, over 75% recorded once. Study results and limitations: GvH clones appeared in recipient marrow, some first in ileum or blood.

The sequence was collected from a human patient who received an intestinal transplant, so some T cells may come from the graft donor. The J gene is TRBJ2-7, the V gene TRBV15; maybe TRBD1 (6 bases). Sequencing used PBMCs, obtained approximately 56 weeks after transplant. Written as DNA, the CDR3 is TGTGCCACCAGCAGAGGAATATGGGACAATAGTCAGTACTTC. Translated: CATSRGIWDNSQYF.